This T cell receptor (beta chain) was captured in a study of T cell repertoires in cytomegalovirus infection. TCRdb passed the reads through MiXCR, listing each CDR3 protein once. The sample records 700,000 to 850,000 distinct CDR3 sequences, over 25% being singletons. Findings and caveats of the study: The ex vivo response was dominated by HLA-C-restricted CMV-specific TCR beta clonotypes. Public TCR beta family frequency separated CMV-and-HLA carriers, including in an independent cohort.

Remarks on this clonotype: What it recognizes is unknown.

From germline, CDR1 is MGHDK and CDR2 SYGVNS. Trimming removed 4 bases at V and 4 bases at J, with 10 bases between. The CDR3 is 13 amino acids. The receptor's source is a human donor in good health (CMV status not recorded). Some clones in this sample may be carry-over from other donors' samples. This rearrangement joins TRBV25-1 to TRBJ1-1; D is unclear. The source was cultured CD8+ T cells from PBMCs, collected from culture after CMV antigen stimulation. The CDR3 DNA is TGTGCCAGCAGTGTATTATCGGGCACTGAAGCTTTCTTT. As protein: CASSVLSGTEAFF.